The entry below gives a single T cell receptor (beta chain) sequence along with its context. The data belong to a study of T cell changes during pregnancy in multiple sclerosis. The CDR3 consists of 15 residues. Trimming left V 2 bases short and J 2 bases short, with 11 bases between. CDR1 is SGDLS and CDR2 is YYNGEE in the germline V gene. The table came from immunoSEQ multiplex PCR; TCRdb's copy has only in-frame clones and leaves some out. The profile shows approximately 40,000 clones, over 70% of them singletons. This TCR was sampled from a female donor in good health, enrolled as a control in a pregnancy study. The sample was peripheral blood, taken in the first trimester of pregnancy. The V gene is TRBV9, the J gene TRBJ2-1; possibly TRBD1 for D (5 bases). CDR3: CASSVSGSAYNEQFF. DNA of the CDR3: TGTGCCAGCAGCGTTTCAGGGTCCGCCTACAATGAGCAGTTCTTC. The whole variable domain, filled in from reference TRBV9 and TRBJ2-1, reads DSGVTQTPKHLITATGQRVTLRCSPRSGDLSVYWYQQSLDQGLQFLIQYYNGEERAKGNILERFSAQQFPDLHSELNLSSLELGDSALYFCASSVSGSAYNEQFFGPGTRLTVL.